A selection of T cell receptor beta chains follows, all from one sample in a study of blood T cell repertoires in COVID-19. Clones were sequenced by immunoSEQ multiplex PCR, and TCRdb holds only the in-frame ones, with some missing. Of approximately 300,000 clones in the sample, approximately 85% were seen once. Input material: peripheral blood. All receptors derive from a woman between 45 and 60 years old with acute or convalescent COVID-19. Both conserved end residues are part of each CDR3.

v_call	j_call	cdr3_aa
TRBV27	TRBJ2-2	CASLTSGRAPNTGELFF
TRBV24-1	TRBJ2-1	CASAGRERYNEQFF
TRBV6-5	TRBJ2-7	CASRAGTEREQYF
TRBV2	TRBJ1-5	CASSDEGAGQPQHF
TRBV7-8	TRBJ1-3	CASSLRGAGNTIYF
TRBV9	TRBJ2-7	CASSVGLLAGGEQYF
TRBV2	TRBJ2-7	CACTFMGQETEQYF
TRBV5-1	TRBJ2-7	CASHKQGGSNEQYF
TRBV4-3	TRBJ2-1	CASSQDGLADNEQFF
TRBV29-1	TRBJ2-7	CSVAGTSGRPYEQYF
TRBV18	TRBJ1-6	CASSQGGGNSPLHF
TRBV12-3/TRBV12-4	TRBJ1-1	CASRKRENTEAFF
TRBV15	TRBJ2-1	CATSRDRGSWSSYNEQFF
TRBV27	TRBJ2-2	CATGFGKGELFF
TRBV7-2	TRBJ2-5	CASSFGQGVSETQYF
TRBV13	TRBJ2-4	CASKESLAKNIQYF
TRBV19	TRBJ1-2	CASNKEGAVQPNYGYTF
TRBV15	TRBJ2-7	CATSKEIGNYEQYF
TRBV5-1	TRBJ2-3	CASSSLAGGIPDTQYF
TRBV7-6	TRBJ2-3	CASSLGAVAGGGTDTQYF
TRBV5-8	TRBJ1-2	CASSPGPTNYGYTF
TRBV13	TRBJ2-7	CASSQGQGAYEQYF
TRBV7-2	TRBJ2-7	CASSQDRGPTDEQYF
TRBV5-1	TRBJ2-3	CASSWGQSTDTQYF
TRBV2	TRBJ2-7	CASIPGLASSYEQYF
TRBV5-1	TRBJ1-1	CASSLLPRQGARTEAFF
TRBV4-1	TRBJ2-1	CASGRGLAGDNEQFF
TRBV4-1	TRBJ1-1	CASSQDAGVLEAFF
TRBV2	TRBJ1-1	CASSAGQLANTEAFF
TRBV2	TRBJ1-4	CASTVDRTAVTTNEKLFF
TRBV18	TRBJ1-3	CASSGTGDSGNTIYF
TRBV6-5	TRBJ2-7	CASRRQGAGYEQYF
TRBV3-1/TRBV3-2	TRBJ1-1	CASSQQGNTEAFF
TRBV6-2/TRBV6-3	TRBJ2-7	CASSKTGVAPYEQYF
TRBV15	TRBJ2-3	CATSRDPGGYYTDTQYF
TRBV7-2	TRBJ1-1	CASSYGQGSAEAFF
TRBV7-9	TRBJ1-5	CASSLTRDQPQHF
TRBV15	TRBJ1-5	CATSRDSGGRQPQHF
TRBV19	TRBJ2-6	CASSIRDRTSISGANVLTF
TRBV18	TRBJ1-5	CASSRTTGDNQPQHF
TRBV5-1	TRBJ2-3	CASTSVGGISTDTQYF
TRBV4-1	TRBJ2-7	CASSQKSGTSGYEQYF
TRBV4-2	TRBJ2-3	CASSQETSGGVQYF